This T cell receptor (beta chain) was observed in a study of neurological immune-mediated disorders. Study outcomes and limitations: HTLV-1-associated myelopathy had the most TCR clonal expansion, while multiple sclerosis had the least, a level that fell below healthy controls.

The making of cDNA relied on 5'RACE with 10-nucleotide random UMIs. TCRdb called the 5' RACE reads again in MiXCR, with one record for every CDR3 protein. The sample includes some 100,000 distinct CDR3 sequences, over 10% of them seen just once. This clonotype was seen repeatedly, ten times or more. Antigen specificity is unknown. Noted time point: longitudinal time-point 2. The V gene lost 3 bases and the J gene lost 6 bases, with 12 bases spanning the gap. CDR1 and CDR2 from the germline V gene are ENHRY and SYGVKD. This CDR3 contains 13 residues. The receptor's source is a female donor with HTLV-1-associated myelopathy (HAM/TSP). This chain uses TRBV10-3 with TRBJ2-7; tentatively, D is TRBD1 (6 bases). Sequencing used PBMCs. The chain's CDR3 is CAISDRDIREQYF. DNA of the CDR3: TGTGCCATCAGTGATCGGGACATCCGCGAGCAGTACTTC.